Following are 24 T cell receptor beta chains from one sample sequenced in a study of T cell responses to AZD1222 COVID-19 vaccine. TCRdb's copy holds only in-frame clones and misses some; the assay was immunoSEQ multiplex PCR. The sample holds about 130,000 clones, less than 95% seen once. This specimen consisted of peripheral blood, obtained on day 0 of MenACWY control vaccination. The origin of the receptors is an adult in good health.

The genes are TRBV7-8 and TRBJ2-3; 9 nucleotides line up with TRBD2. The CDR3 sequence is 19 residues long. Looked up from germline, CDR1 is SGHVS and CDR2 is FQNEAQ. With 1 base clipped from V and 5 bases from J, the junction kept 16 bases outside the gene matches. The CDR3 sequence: CASSLGTKLAGTVLDTQYF. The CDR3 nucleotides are TGTGCCAGCAGCTTAGGGACTAAGCTAGCGGGAACTGTTTTAGATACGCAGTATTTT. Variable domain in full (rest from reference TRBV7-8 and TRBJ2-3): GAGVSQSPRYKVAKRGQDVALRCDPISGHVSLFWYQQALGQGPEFLTYFQNEAQLDKSGLPSDRFFAERPEGSVSTLKIQRTQQEDSAVYLCASSLGTKLAGTVLDTQYFGPGTRLTVL.

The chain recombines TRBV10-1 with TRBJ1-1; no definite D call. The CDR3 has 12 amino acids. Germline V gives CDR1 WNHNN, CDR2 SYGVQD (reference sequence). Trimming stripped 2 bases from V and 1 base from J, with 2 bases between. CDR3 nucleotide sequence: TGCGCCAGCAGTGAGACGAACACTGAAGCTTTCTTT. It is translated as CASSETNTEAFF.

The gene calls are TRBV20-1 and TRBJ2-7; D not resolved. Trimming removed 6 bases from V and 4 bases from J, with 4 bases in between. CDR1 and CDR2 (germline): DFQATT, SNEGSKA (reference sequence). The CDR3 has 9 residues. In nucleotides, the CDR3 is TGCAGTGCCGGGTACGAGCAGTACGTC. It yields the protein CSAGYEQYV.

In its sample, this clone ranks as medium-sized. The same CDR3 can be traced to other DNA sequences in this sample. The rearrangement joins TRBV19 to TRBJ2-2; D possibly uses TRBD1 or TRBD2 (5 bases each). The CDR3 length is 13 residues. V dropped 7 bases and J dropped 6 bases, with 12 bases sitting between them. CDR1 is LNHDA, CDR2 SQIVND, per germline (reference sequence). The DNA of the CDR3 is TGTGCCAGTACCCCGGGACCTGCCGGGGAGCTGTTTTTT. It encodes CASTPGPAGELFF.

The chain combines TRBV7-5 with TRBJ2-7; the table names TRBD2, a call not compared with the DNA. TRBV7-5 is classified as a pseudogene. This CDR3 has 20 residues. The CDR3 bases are TGTGTCAGAAGCTTAGCAAGGCCGGGACTAGCGGGTGGTGGGCTCTACGAGCAGTACTTC. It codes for CVRSLARPGLAGGGLYEQYF.

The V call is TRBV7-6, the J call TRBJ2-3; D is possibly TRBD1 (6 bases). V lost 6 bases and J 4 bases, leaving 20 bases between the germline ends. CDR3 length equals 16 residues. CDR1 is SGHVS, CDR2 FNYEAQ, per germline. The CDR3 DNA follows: TGTGCCAGCAGAAAAAACCCAGGGGTGGTGTCAGATACGCAGTATTTT. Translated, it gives CASRKNPGVVSDTQYF.

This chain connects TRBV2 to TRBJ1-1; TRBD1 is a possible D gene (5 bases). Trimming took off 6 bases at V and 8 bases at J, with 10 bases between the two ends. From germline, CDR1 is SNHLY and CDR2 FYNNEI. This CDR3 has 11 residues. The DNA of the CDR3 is TGTGCCAGCAGGAGGGCAGGGGAAGCTTTCTTT. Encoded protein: CASRRAGEAFF.

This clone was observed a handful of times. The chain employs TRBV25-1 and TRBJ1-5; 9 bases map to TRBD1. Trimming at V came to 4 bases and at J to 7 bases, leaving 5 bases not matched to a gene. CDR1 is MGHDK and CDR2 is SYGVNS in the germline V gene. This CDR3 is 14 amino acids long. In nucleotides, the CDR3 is TGTGCCAGCAGTGGTACAGGGGGCCAACAGCCCCAGCATTTT. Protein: CASSGTGGQQPQHF.

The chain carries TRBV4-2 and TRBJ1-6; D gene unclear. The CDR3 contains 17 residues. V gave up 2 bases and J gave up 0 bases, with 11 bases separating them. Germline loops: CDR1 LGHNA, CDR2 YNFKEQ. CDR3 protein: CASSQLPLSSYNSPLHF. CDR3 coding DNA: TGTGCCAGCAGCCAATTACCGTTGAGCTCCTATAATTCACCCCTCCACTTT.

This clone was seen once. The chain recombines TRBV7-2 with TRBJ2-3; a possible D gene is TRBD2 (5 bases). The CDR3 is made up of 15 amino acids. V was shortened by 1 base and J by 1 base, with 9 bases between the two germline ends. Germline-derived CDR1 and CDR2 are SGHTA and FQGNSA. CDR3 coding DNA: TGTGCCAGCAGCTTAGGTAGAGCGGGCACAGATACGCAGTATTTT. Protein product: CASSLGRAGTDTQYF.

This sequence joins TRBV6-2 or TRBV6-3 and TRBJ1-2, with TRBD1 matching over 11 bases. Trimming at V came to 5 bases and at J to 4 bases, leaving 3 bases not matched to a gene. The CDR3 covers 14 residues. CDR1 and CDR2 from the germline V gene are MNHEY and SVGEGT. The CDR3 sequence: CASSGQGAAYGYTF. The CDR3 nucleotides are TGTGCCAGCAGTGGACAGGGGGCAGCCTATGGCTACACCTTC.

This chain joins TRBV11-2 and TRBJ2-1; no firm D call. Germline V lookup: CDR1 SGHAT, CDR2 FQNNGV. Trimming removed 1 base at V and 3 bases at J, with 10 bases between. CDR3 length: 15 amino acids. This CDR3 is CASSLVVRNYNEQFF. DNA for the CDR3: TGTGCCAGCAGCTTAGTTGTTAGAAACTACAATGAGCAGTTCTTC. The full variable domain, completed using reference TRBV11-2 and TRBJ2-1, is EAGVAQSPRYKIIEKRQSVAFWCNPISGHATLYWYQQILGQGPKLLIQFQNNGVVDDSQLPKDRFSAERLKGVDSTLKIQPAKLEDSAVYLCASSLVVRNYNEQFFGPGTRLTVL.

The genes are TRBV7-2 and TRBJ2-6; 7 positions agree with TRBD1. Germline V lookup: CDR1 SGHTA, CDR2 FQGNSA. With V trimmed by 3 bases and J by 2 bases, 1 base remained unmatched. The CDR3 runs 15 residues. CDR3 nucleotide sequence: TGTGCCAGCAGCTTGGGACAGCCTGGGGCCAACGTCCTGACTTTC. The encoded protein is CASSLGQPGANVLTF.

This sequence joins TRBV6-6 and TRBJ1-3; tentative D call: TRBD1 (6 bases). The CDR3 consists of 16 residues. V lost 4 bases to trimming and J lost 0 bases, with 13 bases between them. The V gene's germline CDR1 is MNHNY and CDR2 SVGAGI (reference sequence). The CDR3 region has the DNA TGTGCCAGCAGTTTCCGACAGGAGACCTCTGGAAACACCATATATTTT. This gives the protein CASSFRQETSGNTIYF.

The CDR3 coding sequence is TGTGCCAGCAGCTTAGATTCTGCGGGAGGAACCGGGGAGCTGTTTTTT. This encodes CASSLDSAGGTGELFF. The genes are TRBV7-9 and TRBJ2-2; TRBD2 matches at 8 bases. Trimming removed 1 base from V and 5 bases from J; junction bases left unmatched: 6. Looked up from germline, CDR1 is SEHNR and CDR2 is FQNEAQ (reference sequence). CDR3 length: 16 amino acids.

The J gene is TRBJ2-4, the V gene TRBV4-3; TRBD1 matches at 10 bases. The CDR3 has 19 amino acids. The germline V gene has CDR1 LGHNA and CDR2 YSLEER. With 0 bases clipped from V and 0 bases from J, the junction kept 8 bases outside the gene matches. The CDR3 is CASSQELGQGKGAKNIQYF. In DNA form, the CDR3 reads TGCGCCAGCAGCCAAGAGTTGGGACAGGGGAAAGGAGCCAAAAACATTCAGTACTTC.

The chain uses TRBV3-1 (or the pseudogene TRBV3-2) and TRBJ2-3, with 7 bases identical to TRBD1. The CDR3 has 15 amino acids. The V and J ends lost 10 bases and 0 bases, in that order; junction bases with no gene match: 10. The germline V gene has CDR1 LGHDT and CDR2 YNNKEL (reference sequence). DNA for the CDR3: TGTGCCACCACCCCGGGACAGACTAGCACAGATACGCAGTATTTT. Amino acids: CATTPGQTSTDTQYF.

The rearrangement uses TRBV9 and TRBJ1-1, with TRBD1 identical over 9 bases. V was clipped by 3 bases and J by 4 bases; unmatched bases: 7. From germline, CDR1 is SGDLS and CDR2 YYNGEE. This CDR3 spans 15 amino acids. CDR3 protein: CASSERTGAFTEAFF. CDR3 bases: TGTGCCAGCAGCGAGCGGACAGGGGCGTTCACTGAAGCTTTCTTT.

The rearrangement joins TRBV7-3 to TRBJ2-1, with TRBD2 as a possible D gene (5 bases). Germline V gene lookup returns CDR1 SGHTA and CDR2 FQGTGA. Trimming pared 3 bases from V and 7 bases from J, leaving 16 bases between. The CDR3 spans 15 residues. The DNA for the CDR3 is TGTGCCAGCAGCTTTTCGGTCGGAGGACGGAATGAGCAGTTCTTC. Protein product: CASSFSVGGRNEQFF.

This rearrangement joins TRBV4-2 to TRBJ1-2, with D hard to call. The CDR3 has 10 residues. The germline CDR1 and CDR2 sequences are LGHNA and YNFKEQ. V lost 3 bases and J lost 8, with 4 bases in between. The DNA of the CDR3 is TGTGCCAGCAGCCATGTGGGCTACACCTTC. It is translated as CASSHVGYTF.

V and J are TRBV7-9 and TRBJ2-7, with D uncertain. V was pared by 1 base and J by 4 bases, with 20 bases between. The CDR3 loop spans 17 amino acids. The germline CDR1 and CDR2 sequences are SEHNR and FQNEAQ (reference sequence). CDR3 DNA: TGTGCCAGCAGCTTAGGACCATCGGCGTGGGCGGAGTACGAGCAGTACTTC. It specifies CASSLGPSAWAEYEQYF. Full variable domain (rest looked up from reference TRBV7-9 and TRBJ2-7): DTGVSQNPRHKITKRGQNVTFRCDPISEHNRLYWYRQTLGQGPEFLTYFQNEAQLEKSRLLSDRFSAERPKGSFSTLEIQRTEQGDSAMYLCASSLGPSAWAEYEQYFGPGTRLTVT.

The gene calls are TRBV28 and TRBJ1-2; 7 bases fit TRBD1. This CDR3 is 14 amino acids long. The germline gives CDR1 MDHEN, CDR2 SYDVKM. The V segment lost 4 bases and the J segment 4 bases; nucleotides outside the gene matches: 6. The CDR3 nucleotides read TGTGCCAGCAGTTCGACAGGGAGGGGCTATGGCTACACCTTC. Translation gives CASSSTGRGYGYTF.

The CDR3 loop is CASSLNTGELFF. The CDR3 bases are TGTGCCAGCAGCTTAAACACCGGGGAGCTGTTTTTT. The J gene is TRBJ2-2, the V gene TRBV11-3; D not resolved. The CDR3 has 12 residues. Germline V lookup: CDR1 SGHNT, CDR2 YENEEA. The V end was cut by 2 bases, the J end by 2 bases, with 0 bases between.

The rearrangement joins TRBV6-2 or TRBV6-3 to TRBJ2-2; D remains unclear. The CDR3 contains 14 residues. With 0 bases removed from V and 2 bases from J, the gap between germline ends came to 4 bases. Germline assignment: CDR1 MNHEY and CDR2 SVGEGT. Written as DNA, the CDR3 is TGTGCCAGCAGTTACTCGACCAACACCGGGGAGCTGTTTTTT. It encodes CASSYSTNTGELFF.